These T cell receptor beta chains were read from a single sample in a study of T cell repertoires in chronic hepatitis B. Sequenced by immunoSEQ multiplex PCR; TCRdb stores in-frame clones only, minus some. The repertoire holds 150 or so clones, with 75% to 90% as singletons. What was sequenced was HBV core (core195) epitope-specific CD8+ T cells from PBMCs. These receptors all stem from a human donor with chronic hepatitis B virus infection. Both conserved end residues are part of each CDR3. Each record gives: clone size, V gene, J gene, D gene, CDR3 protein, CDR3 DNA. A D gene is named only where the DNA matches it firmly. A clone size is listed for some rows: how often the clone was seen (once, few, many), or a class if it is expanded.

size: NA; V: TRBV19; J: TRBJ1-2; D: NA; CDR3: CASRAENYGYTF; DNA: TGTGCCAGTAGGGCGGAGAACTATGGCTACACCTTC
size: NA; V: TRBV27; J: TRBJ2-5; D: NA; CDR3: CASSLYTGKETQYF; DNA: TGTGCCAGTAGTTTATATACAGGGAAAGAGACCCAGTACTTC
size: NA; V: TRBV28; J: TRBJ2-2; D: NA; CDR3: CASNDGTDTGELFF; DNA: TGTGCCAGCAATGACGGGACGGACACCGGGGAGCTGTTTTTT
size: hyperexpanded; V: TRBV5-5; J: TRBJ2-7; D: TRBD1; CDR3: CASSGGQIVYEQYF; DNA: TGTGCCAGCAGCGGGGGACAGATTGTATACGAGCAGTACTTC
size: few; V: TRBV7-2; J: TRBJ2-4; D: TRBD2; CDR3: CASSSSGGGTYF; DNA: TGTGCCAGCAGCTCCTCCGGGGGGGGCACGTACTTC
size: NA; V: TRBV6-1; J: TRBJ2-6; D: TRBD1; CDR3: CASSETGSSGANVLTF; DNA: TGTGCCAGCAGTGAGACAGGGAGCTCTGGGGCCAACGTCCTGACTTTC
size: few; V: TRBV19; J: TRBJ1-1; D: NA; CDR3: CASSTQVNTEAFF; DNA: TGTGCCAGTAGTACTCAGGTAAACACTGAAGCTTTCTTT
size: NA; V: TRBV13; J: TRBJ2-7; D: TRBD1; CDR3: CASSTTGQGLDEQYF; DNA: TGTGCCAGCAGCACCACAGGACAGGGGCTTGACGAGCAGTACTTC
size: once; V: TRBV19; J: TRBJ2-2; D: NA; CDR3: CASLRKSGELFF; DNA: TGTGCCAGCCTCAGGAAGAGTGGGGAGCTGTTTTTT
size: NA; V: TRBV11-2; J: TRBJ2-7; D: TRBD1; CDR3: CASSLAYRGTGGYEQYF; DNA: TGTGCCAGCAGCTTAGCCTATCGTGGGACAGGGGGATACGAGCAGTACTTC
size: NA; V: TRBV6-4; J: TRBJ2-1; D: NA; CDR3: CASSDSSGSYNEQFF; DNA: TGTGCCAGCAGTGACTCTAGCGGCTCCTACAATGAGCAGTTCTTC
size: NA; V: TRBV13; J: TRBJ2-3; D: NA; CDR3: CASSLAPIADTDTQYF; DNA: TGTGCCAGCAGCTTAGCCCCCATAGCGGACACAGATACGCAGTATTTT
size: NA; V: TRBV6-4; J: TRBJ2-3; D: TRBD1; CDR3: CASSDGTGGTDTQYF; DNA: TGTGCCAGCAGTGACGGGACAGGGGGCACAGATACGCAGTATTTT
size: NA; V: TRBV19; J: TRBJ2-7; D: NA; CDR3: CASSITTDYEQYF; DNA: TGTGCCAGTAGTATAACCACCGACTACGAGCAGTACTTC
size: NA; V: TRBV13; J: TRBJ2-6; D: NA; CDR3: CASSPSGTGANVLTF; DNA: TGTGCCAGTTCCCCCTCAGGGACTGGGGCCAACGTCCTGACTTTC
size: NA; V: TRBV28; J: TRBJ2-1; D: NA; CDR3: CASSLYNEQFF; DNA: TGTGCCAGCAGTCTGTACAATGAGCAGTTCTTC
size: NA; V: TRBV21-1; J: TRBJ2-5; D: NA; CDR3: CASSPGSSGRPQETQYF; DNA: TGTGCCAGCAGCCCCGGGAGTAGCGGGAGGCCCCAAGAGACCCAGTACTTC
size: NA; V: TRBV28; J: TRBJ2-2; D: NA; CDR3: CASSLFGTLNTGELFF; DNA: TGTGCCAGCAGTTTATTCGGGACACTGAACACCGGGGAGCTGTTTTTT
size: once; V: TRBV5-7; J: TRBJ1-6; D: TRBD1; CDR3: CASSWAEQGGNSPLHF; DNA: TGTGCCAGCAGCTGGGCCGAACAGGGGGGGAATTCACCCCTCCACTTT
size: NA; V: TRBV15; J: TRBJ1-3; D: NA; CDR3: CATSRGETAGNTIYF; DNA: TGTGCCACCAGCAGAGGGGAGACAGCTGGAAACACCATATATTTT
size: NA; V: TRBV19; J: TRBJ1-1; D: NA; CDR3: CASSIGVDTEAFF; DNA: TGTGCCAGTAGTATAGGTGTGGACACTGAAGCTTTCTTT
size: NA; V: TRBV27; J: TRBJ2-7; D: TRBD2; CDR3: CASGKSGTSGGAVLEQYF; DNA: TGTGCCAGCGGAAAGTCCGGGACTAGCGGGGGGGCCGTTCTCGAGCAGTACTTC